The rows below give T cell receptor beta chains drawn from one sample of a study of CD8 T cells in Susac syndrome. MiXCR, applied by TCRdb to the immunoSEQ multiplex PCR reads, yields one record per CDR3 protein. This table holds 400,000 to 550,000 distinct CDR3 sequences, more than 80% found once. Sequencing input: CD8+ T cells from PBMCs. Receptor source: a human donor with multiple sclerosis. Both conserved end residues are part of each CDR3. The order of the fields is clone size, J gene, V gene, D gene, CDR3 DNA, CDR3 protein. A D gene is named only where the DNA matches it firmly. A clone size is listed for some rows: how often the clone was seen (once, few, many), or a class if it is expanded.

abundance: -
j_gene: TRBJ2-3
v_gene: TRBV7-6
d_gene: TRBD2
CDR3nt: TGTGCCAGCAGCTTTCTAGCGGGCCTTCAAGACACAGATACGCAGTATTTT
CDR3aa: CASSFLAGLQDTDTQYF

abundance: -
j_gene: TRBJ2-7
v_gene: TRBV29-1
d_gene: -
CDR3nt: TGCAGCGTTGAGGACAGTTCCTACGAGCAGTACTTC
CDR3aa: CSVEDSSYEQYF

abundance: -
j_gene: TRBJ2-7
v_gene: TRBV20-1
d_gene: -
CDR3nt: TGCAGTGCGAAACAGGGCGGCTACGAGCAGTACTTC
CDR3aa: CSAKQGGYEQYF

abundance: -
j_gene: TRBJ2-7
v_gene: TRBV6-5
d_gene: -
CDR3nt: TGTGCCAGCAGTTATGGGGGGACGTCCTACGAGCAGTACTTC
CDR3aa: CASSYGGTSYEQYF

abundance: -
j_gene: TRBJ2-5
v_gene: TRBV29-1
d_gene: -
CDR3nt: TGCAGCGTTCAAGACTGGGAGTACCAAGAGACCCAGTACTTC
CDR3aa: CSVQDWEYQETQYF

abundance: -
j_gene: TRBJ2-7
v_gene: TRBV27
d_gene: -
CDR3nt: TGTGCCAGTAGCGGCTTCTCCTACGAGCAGTACTTC
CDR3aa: CASSGFSYEQYF

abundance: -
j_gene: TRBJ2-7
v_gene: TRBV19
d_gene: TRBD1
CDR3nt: TGTGCCACTCGCCGGGACAGGGAAGACTCCTACGAGCAGTACTTC
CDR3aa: CATRRDREDSYEQYF

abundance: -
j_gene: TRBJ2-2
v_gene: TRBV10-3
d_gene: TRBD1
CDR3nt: TGTGCCATCAGTGAGTGGGACAGGGGAGATCTGAGGGCCGGGGAGCTGTTTTTT
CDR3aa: CAISEWDRGDLRAGELFF

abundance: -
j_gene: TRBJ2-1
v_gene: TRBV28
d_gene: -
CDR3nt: TGTGCCAGCAGTTTATTTTCCAGCCACAATGAGCAGTTCTTC
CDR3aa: CASSLFSSHNEQFF

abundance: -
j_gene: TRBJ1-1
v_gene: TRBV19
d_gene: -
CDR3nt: TGTGCCAGTAGCATCGGGGGGACAATCCCTGAAGCTTTCTTT
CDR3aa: CASSIGGTIPEAFF

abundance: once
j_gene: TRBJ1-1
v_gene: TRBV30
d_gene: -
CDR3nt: TGTGCCTGGAGAGTAAAGGGCGGCGGGGTAGCTTTCTTT
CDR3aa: CAWRVKGGGVAFF

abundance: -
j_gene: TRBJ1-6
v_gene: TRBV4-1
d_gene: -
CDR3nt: TGCGCCAGCAGCCAAGAGTCGGGGGTGAGTTCACCCCTCCACTTT
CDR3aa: CASSQESGVSSPLHF

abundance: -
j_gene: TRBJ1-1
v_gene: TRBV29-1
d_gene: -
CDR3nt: TGCAGCGTTGAACCACTCCAGGGGAACACTGAAGCTTTCTTT
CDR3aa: CSVEPLQGNTEAFF

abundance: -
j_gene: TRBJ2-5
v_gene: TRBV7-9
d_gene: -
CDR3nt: TGTGCCAGCAGCTTAAGGACTTGGAATGGACAGTCTTATCAAGAGACCCAGTACTTC
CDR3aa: CASSLRTWNGQSYQETQYF

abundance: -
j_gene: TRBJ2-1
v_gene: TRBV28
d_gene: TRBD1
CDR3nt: TGTGCCAGCAGTTTATGGGACAGGGACTACAATGAGCAGTTCTTC
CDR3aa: CASSLWDRDYNEQFF